The clone carrying this T cell receptor (beta chain) was recorded once. Antigen: not known. The sample is drawn from a study of shared clonotypes between healthy human individuals. Looked up from germline, CDR1 is MNHEY and CDR2 is SMNVEV (reference sequence). V dropped 8 bases and J dropped 7 bases, with 9 bases sitting between them. This CDR3 has 11 residues. Authors' data handling: Filtering differed, since immunoSEQ gave only junction sequences and no quality scores. Sequencing used immunoSEQ multiplex PCR; TCRdb keeps in-frame clones, though not all of them. From that table come the V and J calls and clone size; the DNA was used to work out D and trimming. The table has approximately 2,200,000 clones, 90% to 95% seen once. CD45RO-negative, CCR7-selected cells formed the naive CD8 fraction, which excluded terminally differentiated effector memory CD45RA+ cells. Study-wide findings and caveats: Generally, naive subsets came out with larger estimated richness than memory subsets. Blood was the only sampled material, and tissue repertoires likely differ.

Sequenced material: naive CD8+ T cells from PBMCs. The origin of this receptor is a young man in good health. Some clones in this sample may be carry-over from other donors' samples. The chain employs TRBV27 and TRBJ2-1; D might be TRBD1 or TRBD2, each matching 5 bases. This chain's CDR3 is CASGGRNEQFF. The CDR3 DNA sequence: TGTGCCAGCGGGGGAAGGAATGAGCAGTTCTTC.